This T cell receptor (beta chain) was sequenced for a study of cytomegalovirus exposure and HLA in healthy donors. The table lists this clone with a count of one. Other DNA sequences within the sample encode an identical CDR3. Unmatched junction bases numbered 5, after V lost 7 bases and J lost 3 bases. Germline assignment: CDR1 SQVTM and CDR2 ANQGSEA. CDR3 length equals 13 residues. The study ran its PCR with 60 Vbeta and 13 Jbeta primers. Method: immunoSEQ multiplex PCR; TCRdb's copy keeps in-frame clones and lacks some. Found here are around 140,000 clones, approximately 80% of them singletons; the top ten hold 1.3% to 1.5%.

The sequencing sample was made of PBMCs. The sequence came from a female donor in good health and CMV-seronegative. This sequence joins TRBV29-1 and TRBJ1-4, with 7 nucleotides matching TRBD1. The CDR3 coding sequence is TGCAGCGCAAGGACAGGCGCTAATGAAAAACTGTTTTTT. It is translated as CSARTGANEKLFF. The complete variable domain, with remaining parts taken from reference TRBV29-1 and TRBJ1-4, reads SAVISQKPSRDICQRGTSLTIQCQVDSQVTMMFWYRQQPGQSLTLIATANQGSEATYESGFVIDKFPISRPNLTFSTLTVSNMSPEDSSIYLCSARTGANEKLFFGSGTQLSVL.